These 17 T cell receptor beta chains came from one sample sequenced in a study of T cell changes during pregnancy in multiple sclerosis. The data were produced by immunoSEQ multiplex PCR, yet TCRdb's version contains in-frame clones alone and is incomplete. There are approximately 35,000 clones in the sample; 85% to 95% occur only once, and over 1% lies in the top ten. The sequencing input was PBMCs (not recorded whether the cells were cultured). The receptors were gathered from a female donor with multiple sclerosis, enrolled in a pregnancy study.

This chain links TRBV11-2 with TRBJ1-2; the match to TRBD1 covers 9 bases. The V segment lost 7 bases and the J segment 4 bases; nucleotides outside the gene matches: 4. The CDR3 covers 13 residues. Germline V lookup: CDR1 SGHAT, CDR2 FQNNGV. This CDR3 is CASIATGGYGYTF. Here the CDR3 DNA reads TGTGCCAGCATCGCGACAGGGGGCTATGGCTACACCTTC.

The chain uses TRBV4-1 and TRBJ1-4; D call uncertain. This CDR3 region has 16 residues. Trimming removed 0 bases at V and 8 bases at J, with 16 bases between. Germline CDR1 and CDR2: MGHRA and YSYEKL. CDR3 in amino acids: CASSQETVNLREKLFF. CDR3 sequence (DNA): TGCGCCAGCAGCCAAGAAACGGTCAATCTGCGGGAAAAACTGTTTTTT.

The chain carries TRBV7-2 and TRBJ2-1; 9 bases are a match to TRBD2. The trim removed 1 base at V and 2 bases at J, leaving 0 bases unmatched. Germline V lookup: CDR1 SGHTA, CDR2 FQGNSA. The CDR3 contains 15 residues. This CDR3 is CASSLVAGAYNEQFF. The CDR3 DNA is TGTGCCAGCAGCTTAGTAGCGGGAGCCTACAATGAGCAGTTCTTC.

The chain combines TRBV27 with TRBJ1-4, with 7 bases matching TRBD1. Trimming cost V 4 bases and J 6 bases; bases outside gene matches: 5. This CDR3 spans 14 amino acids. Germline values: CDR1 MNHEY, CDR2 SMNVEV (reference sequence). The DNA of the CDR3 is TGTGCCAGCAGTTCGACAGGGAAAGATGAAAAACTGTTTTTT. It encodes CASSSTGKDEKLFF.

There are a few counts of this clone. The rearrangement uses TRBV6-1 and TRBJ2-1; no firm D call. The V gene lost 5 bases and the J gene lost 5 bases, with 4 bases spanning the gap. Looked up from germline, CDR1 is MNHNS and CDR2 is SASEGT. The CDR3 spans 11 residues. This CDR3 is CASSSNNEQFF. CDR3 nucleotides: TGTGCCAGCAGTTCGAACAATGAGCAGTTCTTC.

V usage is TRBV6-5 and J usage is TRBJ2-7; TRBD2 might be the D (6 bases). Trimming took off 0 bases at V and 4 bases at J, with 13 bases between the two ends. CDR1 is MNHEY and CDR2 is SVGAGI in the germline V gene. This CDR3 has 15 residues. In nucleotides, the CDR3 is TGTGCCAGCAGTTACTCCGCGGGAACGAGGTACGAGCAGTACTTC. This translates into CASSYSAGTRYEQYF.

This chain connects TRBV5-1 to TRBJ2-2, with 9 bases identical to TRBD1. V lost 3 bases to trimming and J lost 2 bases; unmatched junction nucleotides: 2. This CDR3 has 15 residues. CDR1 and CDR2 (germline): SGHRS, YFSETQ. The CDR3 reads CASSWGQGNTGELFF. The CDR3 DNA reads TGCGCCAGCAGCTGGGGACAGGGAAACACCGGGGAGCTGTTTTTT.

This clone is a singleton in its sample. The chain recombines TRBV7-2 with TRBJ2-3; possible D gene TRBD2, 5 bases. Germline values: CDR1 SGHTA, CDR2 FQGNSA. V was cut by 1 base and J by 3 bases, with 17 bases left in between. The CDR3 contains 17 residues. The CDR3 loop reads CASSLVSSPLLTDTQYF. CDR3 nucleotide sequence: TGTGCCAGCAGCTTAGTGTCTAGCCCTCTTCTGACAGATACGCAGTATTTT.

CDR3 in amino acids: CASSGPRDTYQETQYF. CDR3 nucleotide sequence: TGCGCCAGCAGCGGTCCCCGGGACACCTATCAAGAGACCCAGTACTTC. The rearrangement links TRBV5-1 to TRBJ2-5, with D tentatively TRBD1 (6 bases). The CDR3 runs 16 residues. CDR1 is SGHRS, CDR2 YFSETQ, per germline. Deletions cut 4 bases from V and 2 bases from J, with 18 bases between.

V is TRBV7-9 and J is TRBJ2-3, with D perhaps TRBD2 (6 bases). Trimming shortened V by 3 bases and J by 8 bases, and 18 bases separated the two germline ends. Germline V CDR1 and CDR2: SEHNR, FQNEAQ (reference sequence). The CDR3 runs 15 residues. CDR3 sequence: CASSFWDSEDITQYF. In nucleotides, the CDR3 is TGTGCCAGCAGCTTTTGGGACTCCGAAGACATTACGCAGTATTTT. The full variable domain, in which reference TRBV7-9 and TRBJ2-3 provide the parts outside the CDR3, is DTGVSQNPRHKITKRGQNVTFRCDPISEHNRLYWYRQTLGQGPEFLTYFQNEAQLEKSRLLSDRFSAERPKGSFSTLEIQRTEQGDSAMYLCASSFWDSEDITQYFGPGTRLTVL.

The chain has TRBV10-1 and TRBJ2-2; D gene unclear. CDR1 is WNHNN and CDR2 is SYGVQD in the germline V gene (reference sequence). V shed 2 bases and J shed 7 bases, with 11 bases lying between them. The CDR3 length is 14 residues. The CDR3 DNA follows: TGCGCCAGCAGTGAGACAGAACAAGTCGGGGAGCTGTTTTTT. It translates to CASSETEQVGELFF.

The V call is TRBV5-4, the J call TRBJ2-2, with D perhaps assigned TRBD1 or TRBD2 (5 bases each). Per the germline V gene, CDR1 is SGHNT and CDR2 is YYREEE (reference sequence). The ends were cut back, 1 base at V and 2 bases at J, with 9 bases in the middle. The CDR3 is 15 amino acids. CDR3 nucleotide sequence: TGTGCCAGCAGCTTGCAGGGAGTAAACACCGGGGAGCTGTTTTTT. It encodes CASSLQGVNTGELFF. The complete variable domain, with remaining parts taken from reference TRBV5-4 and TRBJ2-2, reads ETGVTQSPTHLIKTRGQQVTLRCSSQSGHNTVSWYQQALGQGPQFIFQYYREEENGRGNFPPRFSGLQFPNYSSELNVNALELDDSALYLCASSLQGVNTGELFFGEGSRLTVL.

The chain employs TRBV14 and TRBJ2-5; tentatively, D is TRBD2 (5 bases). V was clipped by 4 bases and J by 5 bases, with 14 bases between them. CDR3 length: 14 amino acids. Germline lookup yields CDR1 SGHDN and CDR2 FVKESK. The CDR3 DNA reads TGTGCCAGCAGCCGAAGTGAGGGAAAGGAGACCCAGTACTTC. Translated: CASSRSEGKETQYF.

This sequence joins TRBV7-2 and TRBJ2-7; perhaps D is TRBD1 or TRBD2 (6 bases each). This CDR3 is built from 17 residues. CDR1 and CDR2 from the germline V gene are SGHTA and FQGNSA. Trimming left V 2 bases short and J 2 bases short, with 19 bases between. This CDR3 is CASSLRGVGSLTYEQYF. Here the CDR3 DNA reads TGTGCCAGCAGCTTAAGGGGGGTGGGGAGTCTAACCTACGAGCAGTACTTC. The variable domain in full, completed from reference TRBV7-2 and TRBJ2-7, reads GAGVSQSPSNKVTEKGKDVELRCDPISGHTALYWYRQSLGQGLEFLIYFQGNSAPDKSGLPSDRFSAERTGGSVSTLTIQRTQQEDSAVYLCASSLRGVGSLTYEQYFGPGTRLTVT.

The sample holds a few counts of this clone. This sequence joins TRBV10-1 and TRBJ1-2; perhaps TRBD1 as D (5 bases). Germline loops: CDR1 WNHNN, CDR2 SYGVQD (reference sequence). CDR3 length equals 13 residues. The V gene lost 0 bases and the J gene lost 10 bases, with 12 bases spanning the gap. This chain's CDR3 is CASSESRGPNYTF. The CDR3 DNA reads as TGCGCCAGCAGTGAGTCGAGGGGCCCTAACTACACCTTC.

The CDR3 spells CASLQGEGRNTIYF. DNA for the CDR3: TGTGCCAGCTTGCAGGGAGAAGGTAGAAACACCATATATTTT. This sequence joins TRBV6-1 and TRBJ1-3, with D possibly matching TRBD1 (5 bases). The CDR3 sequence is 14 residues long. Trimming took 8 bases from V and 5 from J, leaving 16 bases between them. Germline V gives CDR1 MNHNS, CDR2 SASEGT.

CDR3 sequence reads: CAWSGIISGNTIYF. In DNA form, the CDR3 reads TGTGCCTGGAGTGGGATAATCTCTGGAAACACCATATATTTT. The rearrangement joins TRBV30 to TRBJ1-3, with D uncertain. The CDR3 has 14 amino acids. CDR1 is GTSNPN and CDR2 is SVGIG in the germline V gene (reference sequence). Trimming cost V 1 base and J 0 bases, with 7 bases left between them. The full variable domain, rest sourced from reference TRBV30 and TRBJ1-3, is SQTIHQWPATLVQPVGSPLSLECTVEGTSNPNLYWYRQAAGRGLQLLFYSVGIGQISSEVPQNLSASRPQDRQFILSSKKLLLSDSGFYLCAWSGIISGNTIYFGEGSWLTVV.